What follows are 26 T cell receptor beta chains derived from one specimen sequenced in a study of blood T cell repertoires in COVID-19. This table comes from immunoSEQ multiplex PCR, and its TCRdb copy is limited to in-frame clones, with some not included. Of 350,000 to 550,000 clones detected, about 85% appear once; the ten largest clones hold under 2%. The material sequenced was PBMCs or T cells enriched from blood (not recorded which). The source is a woman aged 18-29 years with acute COVID-19.

This chain connects TRBV7-9 to TRBJ1-3; 8 bases are a match to TRBD1. Germline loops: CDR1 SEHNR, CDR2 FQNEAQ (reference sequence). V shed 5 bases and J 1 base; nucleotides not matched to a gene: 4. The CDR3 extends over 15 amino acids. The CDR3 loop is CASSIRTGSGNTIYF. CDR3 coding DNA: TGTGCCAGCAGCATAAGGACAGGGTCTGGAAACACCATATATTTT.

The V and J genes are TRBV27 and TRBJ1-2; TRBD1 agrees at 9 bases. Germline-derived CDR1 and CDR2 are MNHEY and SMNVEV (reference sequence). The CDR3 covers 12 residues. Trimming at V came to 5 bases and at J to 8 bases, leaving 3 bases not matched to a gene. The CDR3 sequence: CASSHRGPGYTF. For the CDR3, the DNA is TGTGCCAGCAGTCACAGGGGGCCCGGCTACACCTTC.

The chain employs TRBV11-2 and TRBJ1-2; D is possibly TRBD1 (5 bases). Germline values: CDR1 SGHAT, CDR2 FQNNGV. The CDR3 sequence is 15 residues long. Trimming pared 2 bases from V and 2 bases from J, leaving 12 bases between. The CDR3 DNA sequence: TGTGCCAGCAGCTTAACGCAGGGTGAAAACTATGGCTACACCTTC. Translation: CASSLTQGENYGYTF.

The CDR3 loop is CASGQGRNSPLHF. The CDR3, as DNA: TGTGCCAGCGGACAGGGAAGGAATTCACCCCTCCACTTT. The V gene is TRBV3-1 (or the pseudogene TRBV3-2), the J gene TRBJ1-6, with TRBD1 matching 8 bases. V lost 8 bases and J lost 7; bases outside the gene matches: 4. The length of the CDR3 is 13 residues. CDR1 and CDR2 (germline): LGHDT, YNNKEL (reference sequence).

The chain combines TRBV7-3 with TRBJ1-1; no clear D. V was shortened by 0 bases and J by 7 bases, with 9 bases between the two germline ends. Germline V gene data show CDR1 as SGHTA and CDR2 as FQGTGA. This CDR3 region has 13 residues. In DNA form, the CDR3 reads TGTGCCAGCAGCTTAACCGGGAGCGGTGAAGCTTTCTTT. The encoded protein is CASSLTGSGEAFF.

The rearrangement links TRBV24-1 to TRBJ1-1; no clear D gene. The CDR3 loop spans 13 amino acids. V was trimmed by 7 bases and J by 3 bases, leaving 11 bases between them. Germline V lookup: CDR1 KGHDR, CDR2 SFDVKD. The CDR3 sequence is CATRGGRDTEAFF. The CDR3 nucleotides are TGTGCCACCAGGGGAGGGCGGGACACTGAAGCTTTCTTT.

This clone came up once. The chain uses TRBV24-1 and TRBJ2-5, with 9 bases lining up with TRBD1. Germline values: CDR1 KGHDR, CDR2 SFDVKD. Trimming took 5 bases from V and 2 from J; bases not matched to a gene: 5. The length of the CDR3 is 15 residues. CDR3 amino acids: CATSADRGGQETQYF. DNA of the CDR3: TGTGCCACCAGTGCGGACAGGGGTGGTCAAGAGACCCAGTACTTC.

The rearrangement links TRBV27 to TRBJ2-4; 9 bases are shared with TRBD2. The V gene end was trimmed by 6 bases and the J gene end by 2 bases; junction bases not matched to a gene: 8. CDR3 length: 16 amino acids. The germline gives CDR1 MNHEY, CDR2 SMNVEV (reference sequence). DNA for the CDR3: TGTGCCAGCAGCGTAGCGGGAGAGTTGCCCAAAAACATTCAGTACTTC. Protein: CASSVAGELPKNIQYF.

The V call is TRBV7-2, the J call TRBJ1-6; 8 bases match TRBD1. CDR3 length: 14 residues. Germline V gives CDR1 SGHTA, CDR2 FQGNSA. V was clipped by 7 bases and J by 8 bases; unmatched bases: 7. CDR3 in amino acids: CASKPGQGYSPLHF. CDR3 DNA: TGTGCCAGCAAACCAGGACAGGGTTATTCACCCCTCCACTTT.

This chain connects TRBV7-2 to TRBJ2-7, with TRBD2 matching over 8 bases. With V trimmed by 5 bases and J by 2 bases, 5 bases remained unmatched. CDR1 and CDR2 from the germline V gene are SGHTA and FQGNSA. The CDR3 runs 14 residues. The CDR3 is CASSIDSGTYEQYF. CDR3 nucleotides: TGTGCCAGCAGCATCGATAGCGGGACCTACGAGCAGTACTTC.

The rearrangement uses TRBV7-8 and TRBJ1-3; no reliable D call. This CDR3 has 14 amino acids. CDR1 is SGHVS and CDR2 is FQNEAQ in the germline V gene. Trimming stripped 6 bases from V and 1 base from J, with 10 bases between. CDR3 sequence: CASSLDPSGNTIYF. CDR3 coding DNA: TGTGCCAGCAGTCTAGATCCTTCTGGAAACACCATATATTTT.

The chain is built from TRBV2 and TRBJ2-5; 9 bases are a match to TRBD1. The V gene's germline CDR1 is SNHLY and CDR2 FYNNEI. The CDR3 length is 13 residues. Trimming cost V 6 bases and J 5 bases; bases outside gene matches: 4. The CDR3 DNA reads TGTGCCAGCAGGGGGGACAGGGTGGAGACCCAGTACTTC. Encoded protein: CASRGDRVETQYF. Supplemented by reference TRBV2 and TRBJ2-5, the full variable domain reads EPEVTQTPSHQVTQMGQEVILRCVPISNHLYFYWYRQILGQKVEFLVSFYNNEISEKSEIFDDQFSVERPDGSNFTLKIRSTKLEDSAMYFCASRGDRVETQYFGPGTRLLVL.

The table lists this clone with a count of one. The chain is built from TRBV2 and TRBJ2-3; 9 bases fit TRBD2. The CDR3 has 16 residues. With 8 bases clipped from V and 4 bases from J, the junction kept 13 bases outside the gene matches. Germline V lookup: CDR1 SNHLY, CDR2 FYNNEI. In DNA, the CDR3 is TGTGCCAGCCTACGGACTAGCGTTTTTCGTCCAGATACGCAGTATTTT. Protein: CASLRTSVFRPDTQYF.

This rearrangement joins TRBV15 to TRBJ2-7, with 8 bases that match TRBD1. V was clipped by 2 bases and J by 0 bases; unmatched bases: 9. CDR3 length: 17 residues. CDR1 and CDR2 (germline): LNHNV, YYDKDF (reference sequence). The CDR3 region is CATSRFPPGTGSYEQYF. CDR3 nucleotide sequence: TGTGCCACCAGCAGATTCCCTCCCGGGACAGGCTCCTACGAGCAGTACTTC.

The chain has TRBV4-3 and TRBJ2-7, with 7 bases identical to TRBD1. V gave up 1 base and J gave up 3 bases; unmatched junction bases: 6. The CDR3 sequence is 15 residues long. Germline CDR1 LGHNA, CDR2 YSLEER. In DNA, the CDR3 is TGCGCCAGCAGCCAAGGTACAGGGGTTTACTACGAGCAGTACTTC. The encoded protein is CASSQGTGVYYEQYF.

V gene TRBV6-5 combines with J gene TRBJ2-1; D not certain. Germline V CDR1 and CDR2: MNHEY, SVGAGI. The V gene lost 2 bases and the J gene lost 7 bases, with 15 bases spanning the gap. CDR3 length equals 15 residues. The CDR3 DNA sequence: TGTGCCAGCAGTTACCCCCAGCAGGCCCTTAATGAGCAGTTCTTC. Protein: CASSYPQQALNEQFF.

CDR3 bases: TGCGCCAGCAGTGTTACTATAGCCTACGAGCAGTACTTC. Its protein product is CASSVTIAYEQYF. The chain employs TRBV5-1 and TRBJ2-7, with D unresolved. The CDR3 loop spans 13 amino acids. V gave up 5 bases and J gave up 2 bases, with 11 bases separating them. CDR1 and CDR2 from the germline V gene are SGHRS and YFSETQ. Combining the CDR3 with reference TRBV5-1 and TRBJ2-7 gives the whole variable domain KAGVTQTPRYLIKTRGQQVTLSCSPISGHRSVSWYQQTPGQGLQFLFEYFSETQRNKGNFPGRFSGRQFSNSRSEMNVSTLELGDSALYLCASSVTIAYEQYFGPGTRLTVT.

As to this clone: The junction departs from germline at one end; a sequencing error may be responsible. The J gene is TRBJ2-7, the V gene TRBV20-1; 14 positions agree with TRBD2. The CDR3 extends over 11 amino acids. Germline V gene lookup returns CDR1 DFQATT and CDR2 SNEGSKA (reference sequence). Here the CDR3 reads CSALGTSGRGF. In DNA form, the CDR3 reads TGCAGTGCGCTAGGGACTAGCGGGAGAGGCTTC.

The chain couples TRBV3-1 (or the pseudogene TRBV3-2) to TRBJ1-5, with no clear D. This CDR3 comprises 13 residues. Germline V gene data show CDR1 as LGHDT and CDR2 as YNNKEL (reference sequence). V was clipped by 2 bases and J by 4 bases, with 6 bases between them. This chain's CDR3 is CASSQTGNQPQHF. CDR3 sequence (DNA): TGTGCCAGCAGCCAAACGGGTAATCAGCCCCAGCATTTT.

J is TRBJ1-4 and V is TRBV7-9; TRBD1 matches at 8 bases. Germline lookup yields CDR1 SEHNR and CDR2 FQNEAQ (reference sequence). This CDR3 contains 16 residues. The ends lost 5 bases at V and 3 bases at J; junction bases unmatched: 8. CDR3 nucleotide sequence: TGTGCCAGCAGCAACCAAGGACAGGGCCCTAATGAAAAACTGTTTTTT. This gives the protein CASSNQGQGPNEKLFF.

There are a few counts of this clone. The chain combines TRBV3-1 (or the pseudogene TRBV3-2) with TRBJ1-5; D is possibly TRBD1 (5 bases). This CDR3 spans 15 amino acids. The germline CDR1 and CDR2 sequences are LGHDT and YNNKEL (reference sequence). The ends were cut back, 1 base at V and 3 bases at J, with 10 bases in the middle. This CDR3 is CASSQGGRYNQPQHF. CDR3 sequence (DNA): TGTGCCAGCAGCCAAGGGGGCAGATACAATCAGCCCCAGCATTTT.

The chain carries TRBV5-1 and TRBJ1-5; 7 positions match TRBD1. Germline values: CDR1 SGHRS, CDR2 YFSETQ. With 5 bases clipped from V and 3 bases from J, the junction kept 8 bases outside the gene matches. The CDR3 is 15 amino acids. The CDR3 region is CASSPWTGDNQPQHF. The DNA for the CDR3 is TGCGCCAGCAGTCCTTGGACAGGTGACAATCAGCCCCAGCATTTT.

The V call is TRBV28, the J call TRBJ1-2, with 8 bases identical to TRBD1. The CDR3 has 15 amino acids. CDR1 is MDHEN and CDR2 is SYDVKM in the germline V gene. V lost 6 bases to trimming and J lost 4 bases; unmatched junction nucleotides: 10. The CDR3 DNA follows: TGTGCCAGCAGGAACGGACAGGGACGAGGCTATGGCTACACCTTC. Amino acid sequence: CASRNGQGRGYGYTF.

This chain links TRBV4-3 with TRBJ1-6; 9 nucleotides match TRBD1. CDR3 length: 16 residues. The V gene's germline CDR1 is LGHNA and CDR2 YSLEER. After removal of 3 bases from V and 9 bases from J, the junction contained 9 bases not matched to a gene. The CDR3 protein is CASSQGQGGEFSPLHF. In DNA, the CDR3 is TGCGCCAGCAGCCAGGGACAGGGCGGGGAGTTTTCACCCCTCCACTTT.

The chain employs TRBV6-5 and TRBJ2-2; D gene ambiguous. Between the trimmed V and J ends, which lost 0 bases and 5 bases, there was a span of 13 bases. In germline, CDR1 is MNHEY, CDR2 SVGAGI. The CDR3 length is 16 residues. The CDR3 is CASSYSSGYFTGELFF. The CDR3 DNA reads TGTGCCAGCAGTTACTCCTCAGGTTATTTTACCGGGGAGCTGTTTTTT.

This clone was recorded only once. The chain couples TRBV11-2 to TRBJ2-7; tentative D call: TRBD1 (5 bases). CDR3 size: 14 residues. Trimming took off 1 base at V and 0 bases at J, with 7 bases between the two ends. Looked up from germline, CDR1 is SGHAT and CDR2 is FQNNGV. CDR3 region: CASSLGDSSYEQYF. The CDR3 nucleotides are TGTGCCAGCAGCTTAGGCGACAGCTCCTACGAGCAGTACTTC.